The 2 T cell receptor beta chains below all came from one sample that was sequenced in a study of blood T cell repertoires in COVID-19. Assay: immunoSEQ multiplex PCR; the TCRdb copy retains only in-frame clones and omits some. This table holds 240,000 or so clones, approximately 87% found once. Material: peripheral blood. Receptors originate from a man between 60 and 75 years old with acute or convalescent COVID-19.

The chain joins TRBV5-1 to TRBJ2-7, with a tentative D call TRBD2 (6 bases). The CDR3 loop spans 12 amino acids. Germline V CDR1 and CDR2: SGHRS, YFSETQ. V lost 3 bases and J 3 bases, leaving 7 bases between the germline ends. Here the CDR3 DNA reads TGCGCCAGCAGCTGGGGGGACTACGAGCAGTACTTC. Its protein is CASSWGDYEQYF.

J is TRBJ2-7 and V is TRBV28; possibly TRBD1 for D (6 bases). CDR1 and CDR2 from the germline V gene are MDHEN and SYDVKM. CDR3 size: 13 residues. Trimming stripped 6 bases from V and 1 base from J, with 10 bases between. The CDR3 region is CASRKQGSYEQYF. The CDR3 DNA follows: TGTGCCAGCAGGAAACAGGGATCCTACGAGCAGTACTTC.